These 11 T cell receptor beta chains were sequenced from one sample in a study of early T cells in non-severe SARS-CoV-2 infection. TCRdb analysed the 5' RACE reads with MiXCR anew, one entry per CDR3 protein. The repertoire holds tens of thousands of distinct CDR3 sequences, with approximately 9.3% as singletons. Specimen: whole blood. These receptors were collected from an adult who was a healthcare worker with PCR-confirmed SARS-CoV-2 infection or an uninfected control (not recorded which).

This clonotype was recorded many times. The chain combines TRBV12-3 or TRBV12-4 with TRBJ2-3; tentatively, D is TRBD2 (5 bases). Trimming took off 3 bases at V and 6 bases at J, with 7 bases between the two ends. The CDR3 sequence is 12 residues long. In DNA, the CDR3 is TGTGCCAGCAGTTTCGGGGAGGATACGCAGTATTTT. This gives the protein CASSFGEDTQYF.

This clonotype was seen ten or more times. V gene TRBV16 combines with J gene TRBJ1-4; tentative D call: TRBD1 (6 bases). With 4 bases removed from V and 1 base from J, the gap between germline ends came to 7 bases. The CDR3 has 14 amino acids. Germline loops: CDR1 KGHSY, CDR2 FQNENV. The CDR3 region is CASSPQGTNEKLFF. The CDR3 DNA follows: TGTGCCAGCAGCCCACAGGGAACTAATGAAAAACTGTTTTTT.

This clonotype was recorded at least ten times. V and J are TRBV4-2 and TRBJ2-3, with D unresolved. Deletions cut 0 bases from V and 2 bases from J, with 9 bases between. Germline-derived CDR1 and CDR2 are LGHNA and YNFKEQ. This CDR3 is built from 15 residues. The CDR3 DNA follows: TGTGCCAGCAGCCAAGATTTAAGGGTCACAGATACGCAGTATTTT. Translation gives CASSQDLRVTDTQYF.

This sequence joins TRBV12-3 or TRBV12-4 and TRBJ1-4; no definite D call. The CDR3 is made up of 14 amino acids. V gave up 3 bases and J gave up 6 bases, with 11 bases separating them. This CDR3 is CASSFEPGDEKLFF. CDR3 nucleotide sequence: TGTGCCAGCAGTTTCGAACCGGGAGATGAAAAACTGTTTTTT.

This clonotype was seen only a few times. The chain employs TRBV7-8 and TRBJ2-7; D ambiguous. Germline-derived CDR1 and CDR2 are SGHVS and FQNEAQ. The CDR3 loop spans 15 amino acids. V gave up 0 bases and J gave up 2 bases, with 11 bases separating them. The CDR3 DNA reads as TGTGCCAGCAGCTTAGCCCGCGGCCCGGCCTACGAGCAGTACTTC. Translating it yields CASSLARGPAYEQYF. Using reference TRBV7-8 and TRBJ2-7 for the parts outside the CDR3, the full variable domain is GAGVSQSPRYKVAKRGQDVALRCDPISGHVSLFWYQQALGQGPEFLTYFQNEAQLDKSGLPSDRFFAERPEGSVSTLKIQRTQQEDSAVYLCASSLARGPAYEQYFGPGTRLTVT.

This clonotype has more than one count but fewer than ten. This chain uses TRBV7-8 with TRBJ2-1, with D uncertain. Looked up from germline, CDR1 is SGHVS and CDR2 is FQNEAQ. Trimming removed 1 base from V and 3 bases from J, with 4 bases in between. This CDR3 comprises 13 residues. CDR3 in amino acids: CASSLGNYNEQFF. The CDR3 DNA sequence: TGTGCCAGCAGCTTAGGGAACTACAATGAGCAGTTCTTC.

This clonotype was detected many times. The rearrangement links TRBV11-3 to TRBJ1-2; no reliable D call. The CDR3 is 14 amino acids. The V end lost 5 bases, the J end lost 6 bases, and 16 bases lay between the germline ends. Germline V gives CDR1 SGHNT, CDR2 YENEEA. CDR3 sequence reads: CASSETAMGNGYTF. CDR3 sequence (DNA): TGTGCCAGCAGCGAAACAGCTATGGGGAATGGCTACACCTTC.

This clonotype has a handful of counts. The chain carries TRBV21-1 and TRBJ1-4; the D call TRBD1 from the table was never checked on the DNA. TRBV21-1 is a documented pseudogene. The CDR3 runs to 18 residues. CDR3: CASSKDRSPQGGDEKLFF. In DNA form, the CDR3 reads TGTGCCAGCAGCAAAGATAGGAGTCCACAGGGGGGGGATGAAAAACTGTTTTTT.

The chain uses TRBV12-2 and TRBJ2-1; TRBD1 was called by the table and not checked on the DNA. TRBV12-2 is recorded as a pseudogene. The CDR3 is 13 amino acids. The CDR3: CASRLGDPGEQFF. The CDR3 coding sequence is TGTGCAAGTCGCTTAGGGGACCCGGGAGAGCAGTTCTTC.

This clonotype was seen at least ten times. The rearrangement links TRBV9 to TRBJ1-1, with TRBD1 matching over 7 bases. The CDR3 covers 16 residues. The V gene's germline CDR1 is SGDLS and CDR2 YYNGEE. The junction had 6 bases not matched to a gene; V was cut back by 0 bases and J by 1 base. Here the CDR3 reads CASSVEEQGRNTEAFF. Written as DNA, the CDR3 is TGTGCCAGCAGCGTAGAAGAACAGGGGAGGAACACTGAAGCTTTCTTT. Supplemented by reference TRBV9 and TRBJ1-1, the full variable domain reads DSGVTQTPKHLITATGQRVTLRCSPRSGDLSVYWYQQSLDQGLQFLIQYYNGEERAKGNILERFSAQQFPDLHSELNLSSLELGDSALYFCASSVEEQGRNTEAFFGQGTRLTVV.

The V call is TRBV19, the J call TRBJ2-1, with TRBD2 identical over 7 bases. CDR3 length: 16 amino acids. Germline assignment: CDR1 LNHDA and CDR2 SQIVND (reference sequence). V was clipped by 5 bases and J by 6 bases; unmatched bases: 13. In DNA form, the CDR3 reads TGTGCCAGTAGTGTTCAAGCGGGACTCTCCGGCAATGAGCAGTTCTTC. Its translation: CASSVQAGLSGNEQFF.